The 20 T cell receptor beta chains listed next were all sequenced from one sample in a study of beta chain features in type 1 diabetes. Study observations and caveats: Across all four CD4+ subsets, people with type 1 diabetes showed modestly shorter TCRB CDR3s.

Of the isolated RNA, all was reverse transcribed, and so the sequenced material was expressed TCRB transcripts. Here immunoSEQ multiplex PCR was the method, and the copy in TCRdb shows in-frame clones only, minus some. Of about 700,000 clones listed, around an eighth are singletons. These receptors' targets are unknown. Input material: naive CD4+ T cells from blood. All receptors derive from a man younger than 35 with type 1 diabetes.

The V gene is TRBV30, the J gene TRBJ1-3, with D unclear. Germline V CDR1 and CDR2: GTSNPN, SVGIG (reference sequence). The V gene lost 1 base and the J gene lost 4 bases, with 14 bases spanning the gap. The CDR3 covers 15 residues. The chain's CDR3 is CAWSGAPIVGNTIYF. CDR3 in DNA: TGTGCCTGGAGTGGGGCCCCGATCGTCGGAAACACCATATATTTT.

This chain links TRBV6-5 with TRBJ2-3, with 9 bases aligning to TRBD2. This CDR3 region has 14 residues. Trimming took 5 bases from V and 9 from J; bases not matched to a gene: 9. The germline gives CDR1 MNHEY, CDR2 SVGAGI. CDR3 in DNA: TGTGCCAGCAGTACCCGGACTAGCGATCCGACGCAGTATTTT. This translates into CASSTRTSDPTQYF.

The rearrangement joins TRBV30 to TRBJ1-2, with 10 bases that match TRBD1. Germline assignment: CDR1 GTSNPN and CDR2 SVGIG (reference sequence). The CDR3 contains 14 residues. The junction had 4 bases not matched to a gene; V was cut back by 1 base and J by 5 bases. The CDR3 DNA follows: TGTGCCTGGAGTGGACAGGGGGCTGAATATGGCTACACCTTC. As protein: CAWSGQGAEYGYTF.

This chain connects TRBV29-1 to TRBJ1-3; possible D gene TRBD1, 5 bases. The germline gives CDR1 SQVTM, CDR2 ANQGSEA. The CDR3 contains 14 residues. V was shortened by 4 bases and J by 0 bases, with 10 bases between the two germline ends. This CDR3 is CSVAGQGSGNTIYF. CDR3 nucleotides: TGCAGCGTTGCCGGTCAGGGCTCTGGAAACACCATATATTTT.

This chain connects TRBV29-1 to TRBJ2-7; the match to TRBD2 covers 8 bases. With V trimmed by 6 bases and J by 3 bases, 10 bases remained unmatched. Germline V gene lookup returns CDR1 SQVTM and CDR2 ANQGSEA. This CDR3 spans 14 amino acids. The CDR3 DNA is TGCAGCGTCGCACTAGCGGATACTTACTACGAGCAGTACTTC. This gives the protein CSVALADTYYEQYF.

This clone has only one observation. This rearrangement joins TRBV7-9 to TRBJ2-3; D gene ambiguous. In germline, CDR1 is SEHNR, CDR2 FQNEAQ (reference sequence). V dropped 3 bases and J dropped 8 bases, with 9 bases sitting between them. The CDR3 contains 12 residues. The CDR3 sequence is CASSFSGFTQYF. CDR3 coding DNA: TGTGCCAGCAGCTTCTCTGGGTTTACGCAGTATTTT.

As to this clone: Other DNA sequences within the sample encode an identical CDR3. The V and J genes are TRBV30 and TRBJ2-1, with 7 nucleotides matching TRBD1. V was pared by 2 bases and J by 0 bases, with 7 bases of the junction left unmatched. The CDR3 has 16 residues. Germline V gene data show CDR1 as GTSNPN and CDR2 as SVGIG (reference sequence). In DNA, the CDR3 is TGTGCCTGGAGTCCTCGGACAGGTAGCTCCTACAATGAGCAGTTCTTC. This translates into CAWSPRTGSSYNEQFF. The full variable domain, rest sourced from reference TRBV30 and TRBJ2-1, is SQTIHQWPATLVQPVGSPLSLECTVEGTSNPNLYWYRQAAGRGLQLLFYSVGIGQISSEVPQNLSASRPQDRQFILSSKKLLLSDSGFYLCAWSPRTGSSYNEQFFGPGTRLTVL.

This clone has a handful of counts. The rearrangement uses TRBV30 and TRBJ2-3, with 8 nucleotides matching TRBD2. J gave up 2 bases and V 3 bases, and 10 bases lay outside the gene matches. The CDR3 length is 16 residues. The germline gives CDR1 GTSNPN, CDR2 SVGIG (reference sequence). As DNA, the CDR3 is TGTGCCTGGAGGCGGGGGGCCATCGGACCCACAGATACGCAGTATTTT. It specifies CAWRRGAIGPTDTQYF.

J is TRBJ2-1 and V is TRBV29-1; D possibly uses TRBD1 or TRBD2 (6 bases each). V lost 4 bases, J lost 0 bases, and 19 bases lay in between. The CDR3 runs to 17 residues. The germline CDR1 and CDR2 sequences are SQVTM and ANQGSEA. The CDR3 reads CSVVGWRGRSSYNEQFF. For the CDR3, the DNA is TGCAGCGTTGTGGGGTGGAGGGGGAGGAGCTCCTACAATGAGCAGTTCTTC.

This clone was recorded a few times. Different DNA sequences within this sample yield the same CDR3. V usage is TRBV14 and J usage is TRBJ2-5; D call uncertain. The CDR3 is 11 residues long. With 4 bases removed from V and 2 bases from J, the gap between germline ends came to 2 bases. CDR1 and CDR2 from the germline V gene are SGHDN and FVKESK. CDR3 sequence (DNA): TGTGCCAGCAGCCTTCAAGAGACCCAGTACTTC. It encodes CASSLQETQYF.

In this sample, this clone turned up a few times. The genes are TRBV27 and TRBJ2-5; 10 bases are shared with TRBD2. CDR3 length: 20 residues. Germline V gives CDR1 MNHEY, CDR2 SMNVEV (reference sequence). V shed 2 bases and J 2 bases; nucleotides not matched to a gene: 17. CDR3 DNA sequence: TGTGCCAGCAGTTTAAGGCCCCTGGCTAGCGGGGGCCCTAGGCAAGAGACCCAGTACTTC. Translation: CASSLRPLASGGPRQETQYF.

This clone was found a few times. The chain is built from TRBV10-3 and TRBJ1-5; D unclear. The V gene lost 3 bases and the J gene lost 7 bases, with 7 bases spanning the gap. From germline, CDR1 is ENHRY and CDR2 SYGVKD. CDR3 length equals 12 residues. CDR3 nucleotide sequence: TGTGCCATCAGTGAAGGTACGCAGCCCCAGCATTTT. Protein: CAISEGTQPQHF.

The V call is TRBV4-1, the J call TRBJ1-5; a weak D match, TRBD1 (6 bases). Germline values: CDR1 MGHRA, CDR2 YSYEKL. V was pared by 2 bases and J by 7 bases, with 18 bases between. CDR3 length: 16 amino acids. CDR3 in DNA: TGCGCCAGCAGCCAAAGGGGCAGGGGCATTGACCAGCCCCAGCATTTT. Translated: CASSQRGRGIDQPQHF.

The rearrangement links TRBV4-2 to TRBJ2-7, with D possibly being TRBD1 (6 bases). V was clipped by 1 base and J by 2 bases, with 15 bases between them. Germline V gene sequence: CDR1 LGHNA, CDR2 YNFKEQ. The CDR3 totals 16 residues. CDR3 sequence reads: CASSQATGTPTYEQYF. As DNA, the CDR3 is TGTGCCAGCAGCCAAGCAACCGGGACACCGACCTACGAGCAGTACTTC.

The chain has TRBV2 and TRBJ1-6; 7 positions agree with TRBD1. The germline V gene has CDR1 SNHLY and CDR2 FYNNEI. Trimming took 11 bases from V and 7 from J; bases not matched to a gene: 17. CDR3 length equals 16 residues. DNA for the CDR3: TGTGCCGGAACCTCCGACAGGGCAGTATGGAATTCACCCCTCCACTTT. Translated, it gives CAGTSDRAVWNSPLHF.

The chain has TRBV18 and TRBJ2-3; D might be TRBD1 or TRBD2, each matching 5 bases. Germline assignment: CDR1 KGHSH and CDR2 LQKENI. Trimming took off 2 bases at V and 0 bases at J, with 15 bases between the two ends. CDR3 length: 17 residues. The CDR3 nucleotides are TGTGCCAGCTCACCAATGAAGGGGACCATAAGCACAGATACGCAGTATTTT. This codes for CASSPMKGTISTDTQYF. The variable domain in full, with the rest retrieved from reference TRBV18 and TRBJ2-3, is NAGVMQNPRHLVRRRGQEARLRCSPMKGHSHVYWYRQLPEEGLKFMVYLQKENIIDESGMPKERFSAEFPKEGPSILRIQQVVRGDSAAYFCASSPMKGTISTDTQYFGPGTRLTVL.

This clone appeared a few times. J is TRBJ2-2 and V is TRBV30; D call uncertain. Looked up from germline, CDR1 is GTSNPN and CDR2 is SVGIG (reference sequence). The CDR3 is made up of 12 amino acids. V was clipped by 3 bases and J by 4 bases, with 6 bases between them. The DNA of the CDR3 is TGTGCCTGGAGCCCGGGCACCGGGGAGCTGTTTTTT. It translates to CAWSPGTGELFF.

The rearrangement uses TRBV12-5 and TRBJ2-2; D is unresolved. Trimming pared 2 bases from V and 3 bases from J, leaving 16 bases between. The CDR3 covers 17 residues. The germline CDR1 and CDR2 sequences are LGHNT and FRNRAP. The CDR3 reads CASGLSPPQLDTGELFF. DNA of the CDR3: TGTGCTAGTGGTTTGTCCCCACCCCAATTAGACACCGGGGAGCTGTTTTTT. Full variable domain (outside the CDR3, taken from reference TRBV12-5 and TRBJ2-2): DARVTQTPRHKVTEMGQEVTMRCQPILGHNTVFWYRQTMMQGLELLAYFRNRAPLDDSGMPKDRFSAEMPDATLATLKIQPSEPRDSAVYFCASGLSPPQLDTGELFFGEGSRLTVL.

In this sample, this clone turned up a few times. V and J are TRBV10-3 and TRBJ2-5, with 9 positions matching TRBD1. From germline, CDR1 is ENHRY and CDR2 SYGVKD. Trimming at V came to 0 bases and at J to 1 base, leaving 6 bases not matched to a gene. The CDR3 sequence is 17 residues long. The chain's CDR3 is CAISESTGQGTQETQYF. The CDR3 DNA follows: TGTGCCATCAGTGAGTCAACGGGACAGGGAACCCAAGAGACCCAGTACTTC.

The V gene is TRBV7-2, the J gene TRBJ1-3; D gene unclear. The V end lost 2 bases, the J end lost 4 bases, and 3 bases lay between the germline ends. CDR3 length: 12 residues. The germline V gene has CDR1 SGHTA and CDR2 FQGNSA. The CDR3 loop reads CASSLYGNTIYF. The CDR3 DNA reads TGTGCCAGCAGCTTATACGGAAACACCATATATTTT. The whole variable domain, remainder taken from reference TRBV7-2 and TRBJ1-3, is GAGVSQSPSNKVTEKGKDVELRCDPISGHTALYWYRQSLGQGLEFLIYFQGNSAPDKSGLPSDRFSAERTGGSVSTLTIQRTQQEDSAVYLCASSLYGNTIYFGEGSWLTVV.